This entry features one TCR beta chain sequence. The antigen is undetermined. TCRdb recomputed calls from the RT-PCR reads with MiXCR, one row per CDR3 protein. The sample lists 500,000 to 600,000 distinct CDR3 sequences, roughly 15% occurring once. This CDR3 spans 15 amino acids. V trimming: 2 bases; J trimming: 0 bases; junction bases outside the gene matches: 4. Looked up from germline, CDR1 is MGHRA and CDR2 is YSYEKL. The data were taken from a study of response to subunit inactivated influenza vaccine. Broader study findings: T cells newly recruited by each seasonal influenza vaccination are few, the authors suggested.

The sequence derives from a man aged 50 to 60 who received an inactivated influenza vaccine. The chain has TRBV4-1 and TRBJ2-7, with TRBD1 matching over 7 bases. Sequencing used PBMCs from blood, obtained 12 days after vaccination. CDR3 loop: CASSQLGQSSYEQYF. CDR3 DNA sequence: TGCGCCAGCAGCCAATTGGGACAGAGCTCCTACGAGCAGTACTTC.